These T cell receptor beta chains were read from a single sample in a study of post-analysis software for immune sequencing data. Using its own MiXCR run on the PCR reads, TCRdb lists one record per CDR3 protein. The sample has roughly 800,000 distinct CDR3 sequences; about 43% are singletons. The specimen sequenced was blood. The receptor source for this set is a girl under 18 with multiple sclerosis. CDR3s include the opening cysteine and the closing phenylalanine or tryptophan. D genes are given only for firm matches. Size values are once, few and many counts, or a class for expanded clones, and some rows have none.

V	size	D	J	CDR3	DNA
TRBV12-3/TRBV12-4	NA	TRBD1	TRBJ1-5	CASRGQGPQPQHF	TGTGCCAGCAGAGGACAGGGGCCCCAGCCCCAGCATTTT
TRBV27	few	TRBD2	TRBJ2-5	CASSLNIRGEEAQYF	TGTGCCAGCAGTTTGAATATCCGGGGGGAAGAGGCCCAGTACTTC
TRBV20-1	NA	TRBD2	TRBJ2-5	CSARSRGSLAETQYF	TGCAGTGCTAGAAGCCGCGGGAGCCTAGCGGAGACCCAGTACTTC
TRBV4-2	NA	NA	TRBJ1-2	CASSSPTMALEGYTF	TGTGCCAGCAGCTCCCCAACTATGGCTCTGGAGGGCTACACCTTC
TRBV29-1	NA	NA	TRBJ1-2	CSVDLGNYGYTF	TGCAGCGTTGATTTGGGTAACTATGGCTACACCTTC
TRBV24-1	many	NA	TRBJ2-7	CATSDSGSPGDEQYF	TGTGCCACCAGTGATTCTGGGTCACCGGGGGACGAGCAGTACTTC
TRBV20-1	NA	TRBD2	TRBJ2-2	CSAGDRLAGVAGELFF	TGCAGTGCTGGGGACCGACTAGCGGGAGTCGCCGGGGAGCTGTTTTTT
TRBV7-8	NA	TRBD2	TRBJ2-3	CASSKTGTSGSEADTQYF	TGTGCCAGCAGCAAAACCGGGACTAGCGGGAGTGAGGCAGATACGCAGTATTTT
TRBV28	NA	NA	TRBJ2-1	CASNTGTPAAYEQFF	TGTGCCAGCAACACCGGGACCCCAGCCGCCTATGAGCAGTTCTTC
TRBV5-1	once	NA	TRBJ1-4	CASSLDYPGEKLFF	TGCGCCAGCAGCTTGGATTACCCTGGTGAAAAACTGTTTTTT
TRBV5-1	few	NA	TRBJ2-3	CASSWDSPPGDTQYF	TGCGCCAGCAGCTGGGACTCCCCGCCCGGAGATACGCAGTATTTT
TRBV29-1	few	TRBD1	TRBJ2-1	CSVPRDRAWNEQFF	TGCAGCGTTCCCCGGGACAGGGCTTGGAATGAGCAGTTCTTC
TRBV12-3/TRBV12-4	NA	TRBD2	TRBJ2-5	CASSFSSGQETQYF	TGTGCCAGCAGTTTTTCTAGCGGGCAAGAGACCCAGTACTTC
TRBV3-1	NA	TRBD2	TRBJ2-3	CASSQTAGVSDTQYF	TGTGCCAGCAGCCAAACAGCGGGAGTATCAGATACGCAGTATTTT
TRBV15	NA	NA	TRBJ1-5	CATSRDPGQPQHF	TGTGCCACCAGCAGAGATCCGGGTCAGCCCCAGCATTTT
TRBV20-1	NA	NA	TRBJ1-2	CSASQANYGYTF	TGCAGTGCTAGTCAAGCTAACTATGGCTACACCTTC
TRBV7-9	NA	TRBD1	TRBJ2-3	CAGRSPPGQAASTDTQYF	TGTGCCGGCAGGTCCCCCCCGGGACAGGCGGCTAGCACAGATACGCAGTATTTT
TRBV6-6	few	NA	TRBJ2-5	CASSYSMGGTDGEQYF	TGTGCCAGCAGTTACTCGATGGGCGGGACCGATGGAGAGCAGTACTTC
TRBV28	few	TRBD1	TRBJ1-4	CASMTSSQGQREKLFF	TGTGCCAGCATGACCTCCTCACAGGGGCAACGCGAAAAACTGTTTTTT
TRBV6-2/TRBV6-3	NA	NA	TRBJ2-1	CASSFQGSAYNEQFF	TGTGCCAGCAGTTTTCAGGGTTCCGCCTACAATGAGCAGTTCTTC
TRBV5-1	NA	NA	TRBJ2-1	CASSPLKGVNNEQFF	TGCGCCAGCAGCCCATTAAAGGGAGTGAACAATGAGCAGTTCTTC
TRBV29-1	few	NA	TRBJ1-2	CSVLTENYGYTF	TGCAGCGTCCTGACAGAAAACTATGGCTACACCTTC
TRBV3-1	few	NA	TRBJ2-7	CASSQDPDEAYEQYF	TGTGCCAGCAGCCAAGACCCCGACGAGGCCTACGAGCAGTACTTC
TRBV5-1	NA	NA	TRBJ2-5	CASSLAGARFGIYNEQYF	TGCGCCAGCAGCTTGGCGGGGGCTAGGTTTGGCATCTACAATGAGCAGTACTTC
TRBV7-2	NA	TRBD2	TRBJ2-1	CASSLEASGRSYNEQFF	TGTGCCAGCAGCTTAGAGGCTAGCGGGAGGTCCTACAATGAGCAGTTCTTC
TRBV11-1	few	TRBD1	TRBJ2-1	CASSLVRQGNNEQFF	TGTGCCAGCAGCTTAGTTCGACAGGGTAACAATGAGCAGTTCTTC
TRBV12-3/TRBV12-4	NA	NA	TRBJ2-5	CASSAGTTETQYF	TGTGCCAGCAGTGCTGGGACGACGGAGACCCAGTACTTC
TRBV7-9	few	NA	TRBJ2-6	CASSSRQAPGANVLTF	TGTGCCAGCAGCTCGAGACAGGCCCCTGGGGCCAACGTCCTGACTTTC
TRBV7-2	few	NA	TRBJ2-1	CASSSPIGSGPYNEQFF	TGTGCCAGCAGCTCTCCTATTGGTAGCGGTCCCTACAATGAGCAGTTCTTC
TRBV5-1	few	NA	TRBJ2-7	CASSLAGRSSYEQYF	TGTGCCAGCAGTTTGGCGGGGAGGAGCTCCTACGAGCAGTACTTC
TRBV5-1	NA	TRBD2	TRBJ2-6	CASSLMVRQGLTGANVLTF	TGCGCCAGCAGCTTGATGGTTAGGCAGGGACTAACGGGGGCCAACGTCCTGACTTTC
TRBV7-2	NA	TRBD2	TRBJ2-7	CASSKAGGHHEQYF	TGTGCCAGCAGCAAAGCGGGAGGGCACCACGAGCAGTACTTC
TRBV4-3	NA	NA	TRBJ2-3	CASSQVGLSSDTQYF	TGCGCCAGCAGCCAAGTGGGGTTATCCTCAGATACGCAGTATTTT
TRBV7-6	NA	NA	TRBJ1-4	CASSLDGANEKLFF	TGTGCCAGCAGCTTGGACGGGGCTAATGAAAAACTGTTTTTT
TRBV15	few	NA	TRBJ2-1	CATSRGDGGEQFF	TGTGCCACCAGCAGAGGGGACGGAGGAGAGCAGTTCTTC
TRBV5-6	NA	TRBD2	TRBJ2-5	CASSRLRGVGQETQYF	TGTGCCAGCAGCCGCCTCCGGGGGGTCGGTCAAGAGACCCAGTACTTC
TRBV20-1	few	TRBD1	TRBJ1-4	CSAREGGQGLLFF	TGCAGTGCTAGAGAGGGAGGACAGGGTTTACTGTTTTTT
TRBV20-1	NA	TRBD2	TRBJ2-4	CSARLELGDLSGGEQYF	TGCAGTGCTAGACTAGAATTAGGGGACCTAAGCGGGGGGGAGCAGTACTTC
TRBV20-1	few	TRBD2	TRBJ2-5	CSADSGTSGIGTQYF	TGCAGTGCTGATTCCGGGACTAGCGGGATCGGGACCCAGTACTTC
TRBV10-3	NA	NA	TRBJ1-1	CAISETGKEAFF	TGTGCCATCAGTGAGACAGGAAAAGAGGCTTTCTTT
TRBV6-5	NA	NA	TRBJ2-1	CASGVGPSSYNEQFF	TGTGCCAGCGGGGTCGGGCCAAGCTCCTACAATGAGCAGTTCTTC
TRBV29-1	few	NA	TRBJ2-5	CSVQFRGVQETQYF	TGCAGCGTCCAATTTAGGGGGGTCCAAGAGACCCAGTACTTC
TRBV7-9	NA	NA	TRBJ2-7	CASSLFQSHEQYF	TGTGCCAGCAGCTTATTCCAGAGCCACGAGCAGTACTTC
TRBV4-1	NA	NA	TRBJ1-1	CASSQDQGWAFF	TGCGCCAGCAGCCAAGACCAGGGTTGGGCTTTCTTT
TRBV12-3/TRBV12-4	few	NA	TRBJ2-5	CASSFVGVGVQETQYF	TGTGCCAGCAGTTTCGTGGGAGTGGGGGTCCAAGAGACCCAGTACTTC
TRBV12-3/TRBV12-4	NA	NA	TRBJ1-1	CASSVTGSGTEAFF	TGTGCCAGCAGTGTCACAGGGAGCGGCACTGAAGCTTTCTTT